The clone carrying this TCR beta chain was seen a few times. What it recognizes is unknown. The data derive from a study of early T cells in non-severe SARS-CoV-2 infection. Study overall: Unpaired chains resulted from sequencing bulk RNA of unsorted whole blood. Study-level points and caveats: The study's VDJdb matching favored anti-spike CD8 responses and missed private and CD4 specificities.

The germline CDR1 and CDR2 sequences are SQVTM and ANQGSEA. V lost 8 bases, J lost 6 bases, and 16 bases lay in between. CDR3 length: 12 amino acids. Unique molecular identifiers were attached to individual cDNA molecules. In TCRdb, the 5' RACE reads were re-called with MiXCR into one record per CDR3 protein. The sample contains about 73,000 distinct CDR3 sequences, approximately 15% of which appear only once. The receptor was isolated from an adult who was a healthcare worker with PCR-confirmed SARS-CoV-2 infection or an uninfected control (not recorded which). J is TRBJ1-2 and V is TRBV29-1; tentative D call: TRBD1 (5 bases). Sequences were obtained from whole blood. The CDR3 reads CSSVRGRDGYTF. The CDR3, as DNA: TGCAGCTCTGTCCGGGGGAGGGATGGCTACACCTTC.